This T cell receptor (beta chain) emerged from a study of STAT3 mutations in large granular lymphocyte leukemia. Whole-study findings and limits: In about 30% of the 18 patients, new TCR clonotypes emerged after therapy. Every T-cell large granular lymphocyte leukemia patient had at least one immunodominant TCR beta clonotype. Sampling intervals varied between patients and samples.

Clones were read by immunoSEQ multiplex PCR, and TCRdb kept only the in-frame ones, dropping some. The table has some 15,000 clones, nearly 95% seen once. Germline trimming cut 9 bases from V and 8 bases from J; bases unmatched to any gene: 8. The germline gives CDR1 LGHNT, CDR2 FRNRAP. CDR3 length equals 13 residues. With regard to this clone: Its antigen is unknown.

The chain combines TRBV12-5 with TRBJ1-1; 11 bases match TRBD1. The clonotype originates from a woman aged 45 to 65 with T-cell large granular lymphocyte leukemia. Some clones in this sample may be carry-over from other donors' samples. Material: peripheral blood mononuclear cells. The CDR3 reads CASTRTGGLEAFF. CDR3 coding DNA: TGTGCTAGCACTCGGACAGGGGGCTTAGAAGCTTTCTTT.